The entry below describes one T cell receptor beta chain. Antigen specificity is unknown. Every subset's genomic DNA went evenly onto several immunoSEQ plates. Original methodology: Quality scores were absent from the junction-only immunoSEQ sequences, so filtering differed. Profiling relied on immunoSEQ multiplex PCR, and the TCRdb table lists in-frame clones only, not all of them. V and J calls and clone size come straight from that table; D and trimming were deduced from the DNA. The table lists about 110,000 clones, roughly two thirds of them singletons. These data belong to a study of shared clonotypes between healthy human individuals. Whole-study results and caveats: Sharing across four donors was highest in naive CD4 (roughly 5%) and lowest in memory CD8 (roughly 0.4%).

Combination of CD45RO+ cells with CCR7-negative CD45RA+ TemRA cells was used for CD8 memory. This CDR3 is 15 amino acids long. Germline CDR1 and CDR2: SGHVS and FQNEAQ. Trimming took 2 bases from V and 14 from J, leaving 24 bases between them. The chain has TRBV7-8 and TRBJ1-2; a possible D gene is TRBD1 (6 bases). This clonotype was sampled from a woman in her twenties or thirties in good health. Sequencing was carried out using memory CD8+ T cells sorted from blood. As to subset: CD45RO+ cells pooled with CCR7-negative TemRA cells. CDR3 bases: TGTGCCAGCAGCTTAAATTATCTTCTTAGGGACAAACCTACCTTC. This encodes CASSLNYLLRDKPTF.